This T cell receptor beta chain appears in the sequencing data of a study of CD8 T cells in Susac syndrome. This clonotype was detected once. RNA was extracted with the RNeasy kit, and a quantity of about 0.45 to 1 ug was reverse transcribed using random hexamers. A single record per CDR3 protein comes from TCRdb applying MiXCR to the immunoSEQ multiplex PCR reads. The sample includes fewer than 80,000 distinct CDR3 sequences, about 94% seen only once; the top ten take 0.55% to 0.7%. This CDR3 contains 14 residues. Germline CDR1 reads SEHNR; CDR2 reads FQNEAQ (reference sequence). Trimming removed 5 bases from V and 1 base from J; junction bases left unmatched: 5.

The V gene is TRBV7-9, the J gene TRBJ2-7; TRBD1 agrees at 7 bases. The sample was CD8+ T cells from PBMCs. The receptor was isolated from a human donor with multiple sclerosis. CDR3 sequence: CASSGNRGSYEQYF. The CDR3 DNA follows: TGTGCCAGCAGCGGGAACAGGGGATCCTACGAGCAGTACTTC. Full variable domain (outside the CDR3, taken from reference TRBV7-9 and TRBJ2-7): DTGVSQNPRHKITKRGQNVTFRCDPISEHNRLYWYRQTLGQGPEFLTYFQNEAQLEKSRLLSDRFSAERPKGSFSTLEIQRTEQGDSAMYLCASSGNRGSYEQYFGPGTRLTVT.